One sample yielded the 7 T cell receptor beta chains listed below, sequenced in a study of T cell responses to AZD1222 COVID-19 vaccine. Sequencing was performed with immunoSEQ multiplex PCR; in TCRdb, only in-frame clones are kept and a portion is missing. There are 73,000 or so clones in the sample; 80% occur only once, and around 50% lies in the top ten. The sequencing used peripheral blood, collected 28 days after the second AZD1222 dose. The source is an adult who received the AZD1222 COVID-19 vaccine.

V gene TRBV12-5 combines with J gene TRBJ2-1, with TRBD2 as a possible D gene (6 bases). V lost 8 bases, J lost 2 bases, and 16 bases lay in between. Germline lookup yields CDR1 LGHNT and CDR2 FRNRAP. The CDR3 is 15 residues long. CDR3 sequence reads: CASQEGSGTYNEQFF. CDR3 nucleotides: TGTGCTAGTCAGGAGGGTAGCGGCACCTACAATGAGCAGTTCTTC. Full variable domain (missing parts from reference TRBV12-5 and TRBJ2-1): DARVTQTPRHKVTEMGQEVTMRCQPILGHNTVFWYRQTMMQGLELLAYFRNRAPLDDSGMPKDRFSAEMPDATLATLKIQPSEPRDSAVYFCASQEGSGTYNEQFFGPGTRLTVL.

The chain links TRBV7-9 to TRBJ2-1; 8 nucleotides agree with TRBD2. This CDR3 is 19 amino acids long. V lost 5 bases and J lost 2; bases outside the gene matches: 17. Germline CDR1 and CDR2: SEHNR and FQNEAQ (reference sequence). In DNA, the CDR3 is TGTGCCAGCAGCCTCTTGAGCGGGAGTGCGGAGAGCGCCTACAATGAGCAGTTCTTC. As protein: CASSLLSGSAESAYNEQFF.

The chain carries TRBV24-1 and TRBJ1-4; 7 nucleotides match TRBD1. The V segment lost 3 bases and the J segment 2 bases; nucleotides outside the gene matches: 8. Per germline, CDR1 KGHDR and CDR2 SFDVKD. This CDR3 region has 17 residues. CDR3 region: CATSDPPGTATNEKLFF. The CDR3, as DNA: TGTGCCACCAGTGATCCTCCCGGGACAGCTACTAATGAAAAACTGTTTTTT.

In this sample, this clone turned up a few times. The gene calls are TRBV5-5 and TRBJ1-1; a weak D match, TRBD1 (6 bases). This CDR3 is built from 14 residues. The germline CDR1 and CDR2 sequences are SGHKS and YYEKEE (reference sequence). V lost 1 base, J lost 8 bases, and 15 bases lay in between. This CDR3 reads CASSLYVSGGEAFF. The CDR3 region has the DNA TGTGCCAGCAGCTTGTACGTTTCGGGGGGCGAAGCTTTCTTT.

The chain is built from TRBV2 and TRBJ2-7; 9 bases are shared with TRBD1. The CDR3 loop spans 13 amino acids. V lost 8 bases to trimming and J lost 2 bases; unmatched junction nucleotides: 4. Germline V gene lookup returns CDR1 SNHLY and CDR2 FYNNEI. Here the CDR3 DNA reads TGTGCCAGCGCCCGACAGGGGGCCTACGAGCAGTACTTC. As protein: CASARQGAYEQYF.

CDR3 region: CASSMTSANNEQFF. The CDR3 bases are TGTGCCAGTAGTATGACTAGCGCGAACAATGAGCAGTTCTTC. The chain couples TRBV19 to TRBJ2-1; 8 nucleotides line up with TRBD2. This CDR3 comprises 14 residues. V lost 3 bases and J lost 5; bases outside the gene matches: 3. The germline CDR1 and CDR2 sequences are LNHDA and SQIVND (reference sequence).

This clone occurred a few times. The chain has TRBV7-6 and TRBJ2-3; 9 bases map to TRBD1. Germline CDR1 is SGHVS and CDR2 is FNYEAQ. The CDR3 contains 18 residues. V was pared by 5 bases and J by 0 bases, with 12 bases of the junction left unmatched. This CDR3 reads CASSRTGGVGPSTDTQYF. The CDR3 nucleotides read TGTGCCAGCAGCCGTACAGGGGGCGTCGGTCCGAGCACAGATACGCAGTATTTT.